This T cell receptor (beta chain) was recorded in a study of blood T cell repertoires in COVID-19. In the original processing: Cell counts per sample came from amplifying reference gene primers. Some clones are missing from TCRdb's copy, which holds only in-frame ones; the method was immunoSEQ multiplex PCR. The V and J calls and clone size are taken from that table; D and trimming were inferred from the DNA. The table lists some 250,000 clones, approximately 78% of them singletons. The source of this sequence is a woman aged 18-29 years with acute or convalescent COVID-19. The sample consisted of peripheral blood.

The DNA of the CDR3 is TGTGCCAGCAGCCTTGACAGCCATACGCAGTATTTT. Translating gives CASSLDSHTQYF. The genes are TRBV6-5 and TRBJ2-3; possible D gene TRBD1, 5 bases. The CDR3 covers 12 residues. Germline CDR1 is MNHEY and CDR2 is SVGAGI. V was cut by 6 bases and J by 7 bases, with 11 bases left in between.